What follows is one T cell receptor (beta chain) and its context. No antigen is known for it. Sequenced by immunoSEQ multiplex PCR; TCRdb stores in-frame clones only, minus some. The sample has under 2,000,000 clones, approximately 94% seen once. This record comes from a study of shared clonotypes between healthy human individuals. Study context: A donor's plate count was three for CD4 naive and three for CD4 memory; CD8 naive had two and CD8 memory one. Points from the study as a whole: It was anticipated that sequencing depth would influence how many clonotypes donors shared.

Germline CDR1 and CDR2: MNHNS and SASEGT. V lost 5 bases to trimming and J lost 3 bases, with 8 bases between them. The CDR3 runs to 12 residues. Positive CCR7 selection of CD45RO-negative cells yielded the naive CD8 cells, and terminally differentiated effector memory CD45RA+ cells were excluded. The chain is built from TRBV6-1 and TRBJ2-7; D gene ambiguous. This clonotype was obtained from a man aged 18 to 29 in good health. Sequencing input: naive CD8+ T cells sorted from blood. For the CDR3, the DNA is TGTGCCAGCAGTTCCCTATACTACGAGCAGTACTTC. This codes for CASSSLYYEQYF.